This TCR beta chain comes out of a study of blood T cells in healthy people across ages. Each sample gave at least 6.5 million isolated PBMCs. This clonotype was counted between two and nine times. Its antigen remains unidentified. Study-wide points: Unknown donor CMV status possibly confounded expanded clonotype changes. Conclusively comparing naive with antigen-experienced cells was impossible with unsorted PBMCs.

The V end lost 0 bases, the J end lost 6 bases, and 19 bases lay between the germline ends. The CDR3 contains 16 residues. Germline CDR1 and CDR2: DFQATT and SNEGSKA (reference sequence). Primers used in a second PCR of about 7 to 12 cycles were a sample-barcoded 5' primer and a J-beta primer mix. TCRdb passed the 5' RACE reads through MiXCR, listing each CDR3 protein once. The sample comprises 1.5 million to 2 million distinct CDR3 sequences, approximately 30% of which are singletons, and 7.7% rests with the top ten. This receptor was obtained from a woman in her 30s in good health. The gene calls are TRBV20-1 and TRBJ2-3; D is possibly TRBD2 (6 bases). The sequenced material came from blood. In DNA, the CDR3 is TGCAGTGCTAGAGATCGCTTGGGGACTCCGCCGGATACGCAGTATTTT. Translating it yields CSARDRLGTPPDTQYF.